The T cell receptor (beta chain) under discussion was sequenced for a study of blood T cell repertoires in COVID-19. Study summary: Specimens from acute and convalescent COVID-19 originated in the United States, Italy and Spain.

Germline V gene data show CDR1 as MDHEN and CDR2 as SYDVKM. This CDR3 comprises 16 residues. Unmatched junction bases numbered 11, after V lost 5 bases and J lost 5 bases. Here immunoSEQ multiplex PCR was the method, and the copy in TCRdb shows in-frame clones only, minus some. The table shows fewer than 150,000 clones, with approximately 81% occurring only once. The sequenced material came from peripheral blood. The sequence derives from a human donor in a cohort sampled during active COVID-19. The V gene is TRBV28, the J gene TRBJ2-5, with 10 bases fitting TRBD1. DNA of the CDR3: TGTGCCAGCAGTACTCCCGGGACAGGGGCGTCGGAGACCCAGTACTTC. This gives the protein CASSTPGTGASETQYF.